This T cell receptor beta chain was captured by sequencing in a study of T cell changes during pregnancy in multiple sclerosis. There are 11 residues in the CDR3. V lost 3 bases to trimming and J lost 3 bases, with 3 bases between them. Germline V gene sequence: CDR1 WNHNN, CDR2 SYGVQD (reference sequence). Data came from immunoSEQ multiplex PCR; TCRdb stores just in-frame clones and leaves some out. The sample lists roughly 50,000 clones, about 94% occurring once. The genes are TRBV10-1 and TRBJ2-7; D unresolved. The sample consisted of CD4+ T cells from peripheral blood mononuclear cells, taken after pregnancy. The source of this sequence is a female donor with multiple sclerosis, enrolled in a pregnancy study. CDR3 sequence reads: CASSDYYEQYF. The DNA for the CDR3 is TGCGCCAGCAGTGACTACTACGAGCAGTACTTC.